This T cell receptor beta chain was sequenced during a study of cytomegalovirus exposure and HLA in healthy donors (dated by TCRdb to 2015 to 2018). Background for the entire study: A later analysis indicated that the 110 or so validation repertoires were generated on the platform also employed for the 650 to 850 repertoires of the first cohort. The study aimed to test whether cataloging public T cell receptors could reveal signatures of past pathogen exposure. Along with the approximately 670-subject first cohort, a separate validation cohort of 120 different subjects was used. The study combined high-throughput TCR immunosequencing, statistical association of individual TCRs with disease status, and machine learning to predict cytomegalovirus infection status.

The study at large found these results: The classifier was reported to diagnose cytomegalovirus status with high specificity and sensitivity in both the original and validation cohorts. Across donors, most TCR sequences were observed very rarely, whereas some public TCRs were present in many individuals. In a later analysis, TCRs clustered in the first cohort were found to also tend to co-occur in the 130 or so validation repertoires, with 94% of cluster scores above 0. All 130 or so repertoires were used to score co-occurrence in the validation cohort in a later analysis, because that analysis had no HLA typing for the cohort. The authors suggested that the approach could potentially be extended to other disease states and immunological phenotypes. The study listed 150 to 200 TCR beta chains as associated with cytomegalovirus. A few of the identified cytomegalovirus-associated TCR beta chains were confirmed in vitro to be specific for cytomegalovirus antigens.

Regarding this clone: No cognate antigen has been identified for it. Base qualities are not recorded, but no much larger clone differs from it by a single base.

The donors were included in the validation cohort of roughly 130 subjects, a group kept apart from the roughly 670-subject first cohort. The library was produced with the immunoSEQ multiplex PCR assay. Regarding the original processing steps: A statistical classification framework was built for diagnosing cytomegalovirus status from the catalog of TCR beta chain sequences. Here the immuneACCESS table is served through TCRdb, limited to in-frame sequences with V and J called. Missing clones are a known gap in these copies; in checked studies unresolved V genes cover under half, and the rest lacks a known reason. V, J and clone size reflect that table, while D and trimming were determined from the DNA. The sample has about 110,000 clones on record, about 92% of them singletons. The ten largest clones represent 1.9% of the sample. The CDR3 has 12 amino acids, counting the end cysteine and phenylalanine. Left in the record is the CDR3 DNA by itself, 36 bases read in frame from the first base. Taken from the germline V gene, the CDR1 and CDR2 loops are MNHEY and SVGAGI. The V and J ends are trimmed by 0 bases and 14 bases, leaving 13 bases between them.

The chain is made from TRBV6-5 and TRBJ2-5, and perhaps TRBD2 as D gene, on 6 matching bases. Sequencing was done on a sample of PBMCs. The TCR comes from a woman aged 18-35 years in good health and CMV-seronegative. The encoded CDR3 is CASSYSSGVIYF. The bases are TGTGCCAGCAGTTACTCTAGCGGTGTTATCTACTTC.